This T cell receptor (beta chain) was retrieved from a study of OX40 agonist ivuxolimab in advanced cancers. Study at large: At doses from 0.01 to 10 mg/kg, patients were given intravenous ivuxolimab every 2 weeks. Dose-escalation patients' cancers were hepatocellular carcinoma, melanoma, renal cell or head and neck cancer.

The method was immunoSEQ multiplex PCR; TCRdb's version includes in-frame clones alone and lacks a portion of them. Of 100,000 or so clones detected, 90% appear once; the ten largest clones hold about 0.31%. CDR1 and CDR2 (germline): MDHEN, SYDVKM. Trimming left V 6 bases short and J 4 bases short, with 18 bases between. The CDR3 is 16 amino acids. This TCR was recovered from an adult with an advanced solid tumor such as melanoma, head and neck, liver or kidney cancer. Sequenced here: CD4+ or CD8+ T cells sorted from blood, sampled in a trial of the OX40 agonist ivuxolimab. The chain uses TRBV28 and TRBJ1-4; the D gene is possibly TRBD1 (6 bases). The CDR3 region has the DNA TGTGCCAGCAGCCAGGCCCCGGGACATGGTAATGAAAAACTGTTTTTT. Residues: CASSQAPGHGNEKLFF.